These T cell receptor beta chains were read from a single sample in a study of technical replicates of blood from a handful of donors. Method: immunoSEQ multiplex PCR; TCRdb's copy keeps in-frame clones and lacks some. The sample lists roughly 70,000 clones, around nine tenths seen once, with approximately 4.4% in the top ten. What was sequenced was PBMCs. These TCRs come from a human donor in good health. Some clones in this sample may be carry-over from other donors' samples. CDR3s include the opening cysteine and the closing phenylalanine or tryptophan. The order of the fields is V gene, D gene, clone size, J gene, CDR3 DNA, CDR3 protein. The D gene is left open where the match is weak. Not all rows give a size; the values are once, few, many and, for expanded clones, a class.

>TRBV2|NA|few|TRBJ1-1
TGTGCCAGCAATAGACACCAGAACACTGAAGCTTTCTTT
CASNRHQNTEAFF
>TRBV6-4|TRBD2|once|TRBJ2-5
TGTGCCAGCAGTGCTAGCGGCACCCAAAGGGAGACCCAGTACTTC
CASSASGTQRETQYF
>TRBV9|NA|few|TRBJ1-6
TGTGCCAGCAGCGCACAGAGCGGGCCGAGGACACCCCTCCACTTT
CASSAQSGPRTPLHF
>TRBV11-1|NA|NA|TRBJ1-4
TGTGCCAGCAGCCAGGACAGCCCGGGTGAAAAACTGTTTTTT
CASSQDSPGEKLFF
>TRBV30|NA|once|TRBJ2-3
TGTGCCTGGAGTGTAGGAACAGTCAGCACAGATACGCAGTATTTT
CAWSVGTVSTDTQYF
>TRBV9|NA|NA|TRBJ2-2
TGTGCCAGCAGCCCCCAGGGGCCTGCCACCGGGGAGCTGTTTTTT
CASSPQGPATGELFF
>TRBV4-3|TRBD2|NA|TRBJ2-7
TGCGCCAGCAGCCAACAACTAGCGGGAGAGTACGAGCAGTACTTC
CASSQQLAGEYEQYF
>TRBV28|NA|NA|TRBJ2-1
TGTGCCAGCAGTTTCGGTTTTGGTCATGAGCAGTTCTTC
CASSFGFGHEQFF
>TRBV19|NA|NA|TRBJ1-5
TGTGCCAGTAGTATAGGCCGGTCATGGCAGCCCCAGCATTTT
CASSIGRSWQPQHF
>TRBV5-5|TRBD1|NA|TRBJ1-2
TGTGCCAGTATGCCCTATGGACAGGGGGCTTATGGCTACACCTTC
CASMPYGQGAYGYTF
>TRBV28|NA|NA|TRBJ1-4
TGTGCCAGCCACGCGGGCCAGGATGAAAAACTGTTTTTT
CASHAGQDEKLFF
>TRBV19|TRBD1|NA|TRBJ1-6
TGTGCCAGTAGTACACCGGGACAGGGAGCCTCACCCCTCCACTTT
CASSTPGQGASPLHF
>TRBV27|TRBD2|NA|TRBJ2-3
TGTGCCAGCAGTTTGCAGCGGGGGACAGATACGCAGTATTTT
CASSLQRGTDTQYF
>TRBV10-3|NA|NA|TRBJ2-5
TGTGCCATCGGAAACAGCAAAGAGACCCAGTACTTC
CAIGNSKETQYF
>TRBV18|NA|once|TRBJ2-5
TGTGCCAGCTCACCATTCCCCGGGGAGACCCAGTACTTC
CASSPFPGETQYF
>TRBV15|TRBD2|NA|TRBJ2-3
TGTGCCACCAGCAGAGGACGGCGGCTAGCGGGAACTAAATACACAGATACGCAGTATTTT
CATSRGRRLAGTKYTDTQYF
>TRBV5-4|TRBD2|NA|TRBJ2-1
TGTGCCAGCAGCACGCGGACCGGGACTAGCGGGTCCTACAATGAGCAGTTCTTC
CASSTRTGTSGSYNEQFF
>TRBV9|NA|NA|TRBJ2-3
TGTGCCAGCAGCGTGGAGGGGGCAGCCAAACACCCTTTCCAGTATTTT
CASSVEGAAKHPFQYF
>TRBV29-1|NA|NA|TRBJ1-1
TGCAGCGTGCAGGGTCACACTGAAGCTTTCTTT
CSVQGHTEAFF
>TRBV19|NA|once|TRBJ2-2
TGTGCCAGTAGTATAATAGGAAAGGGAGGCACCGGGGAGCTGTTTTTT
CASSIIGKGGTGELFF
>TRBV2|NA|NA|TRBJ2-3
TGTGCCAGCAATCAAGAGCGGACGCAGTATTTT
CASNQERTQYF
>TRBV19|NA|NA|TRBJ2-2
TGTGCCAGTAGATCATCCAGGGAGGCCACCGGGGAGCTGTTTTTT
CASRSSREATGELFF
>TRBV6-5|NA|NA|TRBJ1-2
TGTGCCAGCAGTTCCCGAAGGAGTAACTATGGCTACACCTTC
CASSSRRSNYGYTF